This T cell receptor beta chain was recorded in a study of molecular identifiers for immune sequencing clone quantification. MiXCR, applied by TCRdb to the PCR reads, yields one record per CDR3 protein. The table has approximately 500,000 distinct CDR3 sequences, about 26% seen once. The CDR3 runs to 14 residues. Per germline, CDR1 DFQATT and CDR2 SNEGSKA (reference sequence). Trimming shortened V by 2 bases and J by 4 bases, and 14 bases separated the two germline ends. The V and J genes are TRBV20-1 and TRBJ1-1, with D tentatively TRBD1 (5 bases). The clonotype originates from a human donor in good health. Some libraries in this study had Jurkat cell RNA spiked in. The source material was naive CD8+ T cells from blood, with Jurkat cell RNA spiked in. The subset was: FACS-sorted CD8+CD4-CCR7+CD45RA+ naive T cells. The CDR3 here is CSARTGWGGTEAFF. The CDR3 DNA reads TGCAGTGCTAGAACCGGTTGGGGGGGCACTGAAGCTTTCTTT.